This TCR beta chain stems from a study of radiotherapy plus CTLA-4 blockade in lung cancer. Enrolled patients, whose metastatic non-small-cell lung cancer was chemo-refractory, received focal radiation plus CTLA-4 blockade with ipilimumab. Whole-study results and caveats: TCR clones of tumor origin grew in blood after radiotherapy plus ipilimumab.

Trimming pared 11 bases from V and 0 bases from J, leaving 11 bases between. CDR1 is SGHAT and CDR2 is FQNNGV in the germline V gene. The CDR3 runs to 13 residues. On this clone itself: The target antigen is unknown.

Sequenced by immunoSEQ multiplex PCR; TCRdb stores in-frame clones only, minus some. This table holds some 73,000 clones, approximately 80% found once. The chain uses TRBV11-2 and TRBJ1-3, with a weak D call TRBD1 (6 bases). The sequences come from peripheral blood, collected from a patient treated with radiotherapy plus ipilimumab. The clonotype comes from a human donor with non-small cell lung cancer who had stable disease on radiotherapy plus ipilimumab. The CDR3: CAAGVNSGNTIYF. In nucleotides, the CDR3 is TGTGCCGCAGGGGTGAACTCTGGAAACACCATATATTTT.